This T cell receptor beta chain was documented in a study of cytomegalovirus exposure and HLA in healthy donors. The PCR employed 60 Vbeta primers together with 13 Jbeta primers. TCRdb's table, derived via immunoSEQ multiplex PCR, lists solely in-frame clones and lacks some. The sample carries roughly 180,000 clones, just under 80% recorded once. About this clone itself: The antigen remains unidentified.

Regarding the study as a whole: An analysis was carried out at a later point. It showed that HLA-associated TCR beta chains were more clonally expanded than equally common non-associated chains.

The sample was PBMCs. The TCR was taken from a woman in her fifties or sixties in good health and CMV-seropositive.

The chain's CDR3 is CAISGVGQGNTQYF. CDR3 nucleotide sequence: TGTGCCATCAGTGGGGTGGGACAGGGGAATACGCAGTATTTT. V is TRBV10-3 and J is TRBJ2-3, with 10 bases that match TRBD1. Trimming removed 4 bases from V and 7 bases from J; junction bases left unmatched: 5. The CDR3 contains 14 residues. Germline CDR1 reads ENHRY; CDR2 reads SYGVKD.